This T cell receptor (beta chain) was captured in a study of cytomegalovirus exposure and HLA in healthy donors. Findings and limits, study-wide: One variant, a missense change in DCLRE1C, was linked in a later analysis to TCR beta V- and J-gene trimming.

Primers included in the PCR were 60 Vbeta and 13 Jbeta primers. The method was immunoSEQ multiplex PCR; TCRdb's version includes in-frame clones alone and lacks a portion of them. Of almost 200,000 clones listed, about 76% are singletons. Concerning this clone: What it recognizes is unknown.

CDR1 is LNHDA, CDR2 SQIVND, per germline (reference sequence). This CDR3 spans 15 amino acids. The J segment lost 7 bases and the V segment lost 7 bases, leaving 6 bases of the junction unmatched. Sequenced sample: PBMCs. This TCR was recovered from a male donor in good health and CMV-seropositive. The chain couples TRBV19 to TRBJ2-2; TRBD2 agrees at 13 bases. CDR3 in amino acids: CASMTSGRQGGELFF. The DNA for the CDR3 is TGTGCCAGTATGACTAGCGGGAGGCAGGGCGGGGAGCTGTTTTTT.